The clone carrying this T cell receptor beta chain showed up just a few times. Its cognate antigen is unknown. The data belong to a study of blood T cells in healthy people across ages. The V gene's germline CDR1 is LNHNV and CDR2 YYDKDF (reference sequence). V lost 0 bases, J lost 3 bases, and 4 bases stayed unmatched. The CDR3 has 16 residues. Regarding the study as a whole: Whereas aged donors had fewer naive CD4+ cells, long-lived donors had more of them and higher diversity.

With a J-beta primer mix and a sample-barcoded 5' primer, a second PCR ran 7 to 11 cycles. Individual samples furnished no less than 3 million CDR3-containing paired-end reads apiece. Each CDR3 protein is one row after TCRdb ran MiXCR on the 5' RACE reads. Here the sample spans roughly 800,000 distinct CDR3 sequences, roughly 25% being singletons. This sample was shared with a second study, whose subject was T cells of mothers and their children. This second study says: Second-PCR primer M1S introduced sample barcodes and 2-4 random nucleotides. With unrelated pairs as the comparison, related mother-child pairs had a slightly higher overlap that was not significant.

The specimen was blood. The chain links TRBV15 to TRBJ2-1; TRBD1 matches 8 bases. The receptor comes from a boy younger than 18 in good health. This chain's CDR3 is CATSRDHRGNYNEQFF. Written as DNA, the CDR3 is TGTGCCACCAGCAGAGATCACAGGGGGAACTACAATGAGCAGTTCTTC. The entire variable domain, with the rest obtained from reference TRBV15 and TRBJ2-1, is as follows: DAMVIQNPRYQVTQFGKPVTLSCSQTLNHNVMYWYQQKSSQAPKLLFHYYDKDFNNEADTPDNFQSRRPNTSFCFLDIRSPGLGDTAMYLCATSRDHRGNYNEQFFGPGTRLTVL.